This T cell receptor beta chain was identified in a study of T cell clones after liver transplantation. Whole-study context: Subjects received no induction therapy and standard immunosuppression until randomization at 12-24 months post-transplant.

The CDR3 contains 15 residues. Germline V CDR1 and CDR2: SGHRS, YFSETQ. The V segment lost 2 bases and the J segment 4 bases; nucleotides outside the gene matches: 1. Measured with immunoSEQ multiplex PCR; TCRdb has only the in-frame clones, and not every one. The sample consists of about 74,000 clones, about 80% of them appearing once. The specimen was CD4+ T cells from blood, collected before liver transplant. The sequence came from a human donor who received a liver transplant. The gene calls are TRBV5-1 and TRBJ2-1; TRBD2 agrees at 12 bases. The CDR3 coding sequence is TGCGCCAGCAGCTTAACTAGCGGGAGGTACAATGAGCAGTTCTTC. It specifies CASSLTSGRYNEQFF. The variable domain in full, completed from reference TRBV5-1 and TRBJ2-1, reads KAGVTQTPRYLIKTRGQQVTLSCSPISGHRSVSWYQQTPGQGLQFLFEYFSETQRNKGNFPGRFSGRQFSNSRSEMNVSTLELGDSALYLCASSLTSGRYNEQFFGPGTRLTVL.